Below, 18 T cell receptor gamma chains from the same sample are listed, as sequenced in a study of intestinal T cells in coeliac disease (dated by TCRdb to about 2020). The library was prepared using multiplex PCR. TCRdb lists the instrument as Ion Torrent PGM. The LymphoTrack kit, which has primers carrying Illumina adapters, was used to amplify TRG repertoires from around 0.2 ug of biopsy DNA. In TCRdb, clones were called once more from the public reads by CATT, and rows of identical DNA were later combined. The sample contains hundreds of gamma-chain clones, 46% of them found a single time. The top ten constitute less than 20% of the sample. For each case, genomic DNA was isolated from ten 5-um FFPE scrolls with the QIAamp DNA FFPE tissue kit. Specimen: a duodenal biopsy. The source is a human donor with celiac disease.

This clone was picked up a small number of times. This DNA translates differently at residue 11 from the TCRdb protein, which is that of a much larger clone; a read error is likely, and the protein shown is the DNA's own translation. V and J are TRGV11 and TRGJP1. TRGV11 is sorted into the ORF group, with uncertain function. The CDR3 has 15 amino acids. This CDR3 is CACWIRYTTGRFKIF. The CDR3 region has the DNA TGTGCCTGCTGGATTAGATATACCACTGGTCGGTTCAAGATATTT.

For this clone: The mismatch at residue 14 between this DNA's translation and the TCRdb protein of a much larger clone likely reflects a read error; the protein shown is translated from the DNA. The chain combines TRGV11 with TRGJP1. TRGV11 belongs to the ORF category, with a function that is uncertain. There are 17 residues in the CDR3. In DNA form, the CDR3 reads TGTGCCTGCTGGATTAGGCATTGGTATACCACTGGTTGGTCCAAGATATTT. This gives the protein CACWIRHWYTTGWSKIF.

By frequency in the sample, this clone is large. A read error is possible here, since a much larger clone lies one base away. The rearrangement uses TRGV8 and TRGJ1 or TRGJ2. CDR1 and CDR2 (germline): VENAVY, YDSYNSRV. This CDR3 contains 12 residues. V shed 5 bases, J shed 3 bases, and the junction held 4 bases outside the gene matches. The CDR3: CATWASYYKKLF. DNA of the CDR3: TGTGCCACCTGGGCCTCTTATTATAAGAAACTCTTT.

J is TRGJ1 or TRGJ2 and V is TRGV10. TRGV10 is filed as an ORF, its function uncertain. The V gene end was trimmed by 8 bases and the J gene end by 12 bases; junction bases not matched to a gene: 17. The CDR3 is 13 amino acids. This CDR3 is CAAWDRSVWRKLF. The CDR3 DNA sequence: TGTGCTGCGTGGGATAGATCGGTATGGAGGAAACTCTTT.

This clone showed up just a few times. This is likely an artifact of a read error, given a far larger clone one base away. Distinct nucleotide sequences in the sample also encode this CDR3. The chain has TRGV2 and TRGJP2. The CDR3 is 12 amino acids. Germline CDR1 reads EGSNGY; CDR2 reads YDSYNSKV. Unmatched junction bases numbered 4, after V lost 1 base and J lost 11 bases. The CDR3 reads CATWDGDWIKTF. CDR3 bases: TGTGCCACCTGGGACGGAGACTGGATCAAGACGTTT.

This clone was observed a few times. The chain employs TRGV4 and TRGJ1 or TRGJ2. The CDR3 runs 12 residues. The V gene end was trimmed by 0 bases and the J gene end by 9 bases; junction bases not matched to a gene: 5. The V gene's germline CDR1 is EGSTGY and CDR2 YDSYTSSV. CDR3 loop: CATWDGVSKKLF. In DNA, the CDR3 is TGTGCCACCTGGGATGGGGTTAGTAAGAAACTCTTT.

This sequence joins TRGV8 and TRGJ1 or TRGJ2. V gave up 12 bases and J gave up 2 bases; unmatched junction bases: 19. CDR1 is VENAVY and CDR2 is YDSYNSRV in the germline V gene. The CDR3 totals 15 residues. Here the CDR3 reads CAHPGPTPDYYKKLF. CDR3 nucleotide sequence: TGTGCCCACCCTGGGCCCACCCCCGATTATTATAAGAAACTCTTT.

This clone rates as hyperexpanded (1% or more). The CDR3 protein is CAAWPTGWFKIF. DNA for the CDR3: TGTGCTGCGTGGCCCACTGGTTGGTTCAAGATATTT. The chain links TRGV10 to TRGJP1. TRGV10 is filed as an ORF, its function uncertain. Trimming at V came to 8 bases and at J to 3 bases, leaving 1 base not matched to a gene. The CDR3 is 12 residues long.

The CDR3, as DNA: TGTGCCACCTGGGACGGGCGAATTTATTATAAGAAACTCTTT. Its protein product is CATWDGRIYYKKLF. The chain joins TRGV2 to TRGJ1 or TRGJ2. With V trimmed by 0 bases and J by 3 bases, 5 bases remained unmatched. Per the germline V gene, CDR1 is EGSNGY and CDR2 is YDSYNSKV. This CDR3 contains 14 residues.

For this clone: No DNA is shown, since the ends of the CDR3 on it are uncertain; the CDR3 is the one TCRdb lists. This chain connects TRGV11 to TRGJ1 or TRGJ2. TRGV11 is reported as an ORF; its role is uncertain. The CDR3 is made up of 14 amino acids, end residues included. The CDR3 protein is CTTVPAWIRPRNLF.

The chain recombines TRGV4 with TRGJP1. The CDR3 runs to 12 residues. V lost 5 bases to trimming and J lost 9 bases; unmatched junction nucleotides: 6. Germline-derived CDR1 and CDR2 are EGSTGY and YDSYTSSV. CDR3 nucleotide sequence: TGTGCCACCTGGGGGTACTGTTGGTTCAAGATATTT. Protein: CATWGYCWFKIF.

By share, this clone ranks as large. The rearrangement joins TRGV10 to TRGJ1 or TRGJ2. TRGV10 is given ORF status, its function remaining uncertain. Trimming cost V 8 bases and J 0 bases; bases outside gene matches: 8. The CDR3 runs to 14 residues. CDR3: CAAWATPNYYKKLF. Here the CDR3 DNA reads TGTGCTGCGTGGGCAACTCCGAATTATTATAAGAAACTCTTT.

This clone has only a few counts. The TCRdb protein, from a much larger clone, departs from this DNA's translation at residue 3, likely by read error; the protein shown derives from the DNA. V gene TRGV10 combines with J gene TRGJ1 or TRGJ2. TRGV10 is identified as an open reading frame with a role that is uncertain. CDR3 length equals 13 residues. This chain's CDR3 is CATWGSNYYKKLF. CDR3 DNA: TGTGCTACGTGGGGGTCCAATTATTATAAGAAACTCTTT.

This clone was seen only a few times. The protein that TCRdb holds for this DNA derives from a much larger clone and differs from the translated DNA at residue 8, which likely indicates a read error; the protein shown here is translated from the DNA. The rearrangement joins TRGV10 to TRGJP1. TRGV10 falls under the ORF class, with uncertain function. The CDR3 spans 11 residues. As DNA, the CDR3 is TGTGCTGCGGGGGCTGGTTGGCTCAAGATATTT. Residues: CAAGAGWLKIF.

This clone appeared a few times. The protein TCRdb gives is from a much larger clone and does not agree with this DNA's translation at residue 7, likely a read error; the protein shown here comes from the DNA. The chain links TRGV2 to TRGJP2. Germline CDR1 is EGSNGY and CDR2 is YDSYNSKV. This CDR3 is 15 amino acids long. After removal of 0 bases from V and 2 bases from J, the junction contained 3 bases not matched to a gene. CDR3 loop: CATWDGPSSDWIKTF. CDR3 in DNA: TGTGCCACCTGGGACGGGCCGAGTAGTGATTGGATCAAGACGTTT.

The chain combines TRGV2 with TRGJP2. Per the germline V gene, CDR1 is EGSNGY and CDR2 is YDSYNSKV. The CDR3 length is 15 residues. V shed 0 bases, J shed 5 bases, and the junction held 6 bases outside the gene matches. CDR3 DNA: TGTGCCACCTGGGACGGGCTACTAAGTGATTGGATCAAGACGTTT. Translated, it gives CATWDGLLSDWIKTF.

This sequence joins TRGV10 and TRGJ1 or TRGJ2. TRGV10 qualifies as an ORF whose function is uncertain. This CDR3 comprises 13 residues. After removal of 8 bases from V and 11 bases from J, the junction contained 16 bases not matched to a gene. Here the CDR3 DNA reads TGTGCTGCGTGGGATCTGGAGGAGTATGAGAAACTCTTT. It codes for CAAWDLEEYEKLF.

This clone occurred a few times. This rearrangement joins TRGV2 to TRGJP2. J lost 5 bases, V lost 12 bases, and 30 bases had no gene match. CDR3 size: 19 residues. CDR1 EGSNGY and CDR2 YDSYNSKV come from the germline V gene. The CDR3 sequence: CAHLGRCFLRGGSDWIKTF. The CDR3 DNA reads as TGTGCCCACCTGGGACGCTGTTTCCTGCGGGGGGGGAGTGATTGGATCAAGACGTTT.